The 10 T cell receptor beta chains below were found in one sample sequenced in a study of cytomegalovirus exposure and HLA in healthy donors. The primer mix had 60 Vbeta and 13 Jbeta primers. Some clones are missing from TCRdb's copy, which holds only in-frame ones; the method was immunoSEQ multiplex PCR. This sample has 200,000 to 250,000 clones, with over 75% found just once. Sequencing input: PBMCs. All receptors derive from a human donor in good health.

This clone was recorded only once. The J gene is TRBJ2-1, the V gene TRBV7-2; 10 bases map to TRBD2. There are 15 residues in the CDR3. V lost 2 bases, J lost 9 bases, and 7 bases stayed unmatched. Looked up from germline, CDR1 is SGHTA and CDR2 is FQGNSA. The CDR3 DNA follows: TGTGCCAGCAGCTTACGGTGGCTAGCGGGAGTTGAGCAGTTCTTC. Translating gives CASSLRWLAGVEQFF.

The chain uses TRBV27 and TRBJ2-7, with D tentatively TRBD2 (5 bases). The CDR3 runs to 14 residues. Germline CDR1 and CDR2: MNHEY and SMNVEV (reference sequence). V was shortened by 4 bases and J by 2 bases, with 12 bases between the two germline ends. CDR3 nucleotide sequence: TGTGCCAGCAGTTACAGCGGTAATACCTACGAGCAGTACTTC. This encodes CASSYSGNTYEQYF.

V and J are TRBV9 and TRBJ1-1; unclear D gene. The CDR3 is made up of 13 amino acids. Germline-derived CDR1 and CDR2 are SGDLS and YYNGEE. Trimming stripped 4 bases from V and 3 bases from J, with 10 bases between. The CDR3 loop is CASSSHRDTEAFF. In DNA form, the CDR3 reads TGTGCCAGCAGCTCACATCGGGACACTGAAGCTTTCTTT.

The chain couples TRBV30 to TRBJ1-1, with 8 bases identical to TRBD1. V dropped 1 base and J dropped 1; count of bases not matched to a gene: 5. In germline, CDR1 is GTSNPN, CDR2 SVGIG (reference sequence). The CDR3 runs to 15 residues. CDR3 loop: CAWSGGTGWNTEAFF. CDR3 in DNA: TGTGCCTGGAGTGGGGGGACAGGATGGAACACTGAAGCTTTCTTT.

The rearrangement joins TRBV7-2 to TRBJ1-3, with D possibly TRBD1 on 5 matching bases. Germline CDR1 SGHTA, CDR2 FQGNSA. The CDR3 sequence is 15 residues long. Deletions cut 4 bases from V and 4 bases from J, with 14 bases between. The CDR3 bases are TGTGCCAGCAGCTCCACAGGTGGAGGGGGAAACACCATATATTTT. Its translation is CASSSTGGGGNTIYF.

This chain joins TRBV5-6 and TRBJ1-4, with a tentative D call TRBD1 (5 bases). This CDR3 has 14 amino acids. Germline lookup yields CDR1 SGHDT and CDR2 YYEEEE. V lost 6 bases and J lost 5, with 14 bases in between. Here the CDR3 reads CASILDRQNEKLFF. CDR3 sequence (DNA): TGTGCCAGCATCCTCGACAGACAGAATGAAAAACTGTTTTTT. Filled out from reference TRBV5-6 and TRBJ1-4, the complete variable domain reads DAGVTQSPTHLIKTRGQQVTLRCSPKSGHDTVSWYQQALGQGPQFIFQYYEEEERQRGNFPDRFSGHQFPNYSSELNVNALLLGDSALYLCASILDRQNEKLFFGSGTQLSVL.

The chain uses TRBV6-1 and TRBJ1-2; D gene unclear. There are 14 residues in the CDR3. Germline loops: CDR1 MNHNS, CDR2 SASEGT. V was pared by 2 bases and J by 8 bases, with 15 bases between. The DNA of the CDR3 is TGTGCCAGCAGTGAAAATCCGCAGGAAAGAGGCTACACCTTC. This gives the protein CASSENPQERGYTF.

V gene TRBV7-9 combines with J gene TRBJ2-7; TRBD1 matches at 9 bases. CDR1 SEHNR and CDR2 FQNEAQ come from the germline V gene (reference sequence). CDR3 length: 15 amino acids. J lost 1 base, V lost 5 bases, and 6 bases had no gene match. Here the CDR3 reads CASSRPGQGSYEQYF. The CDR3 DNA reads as TGTGCCAGCAGCCGACCGGGACAGGGTTCCTACGAGCAGTACTTC.

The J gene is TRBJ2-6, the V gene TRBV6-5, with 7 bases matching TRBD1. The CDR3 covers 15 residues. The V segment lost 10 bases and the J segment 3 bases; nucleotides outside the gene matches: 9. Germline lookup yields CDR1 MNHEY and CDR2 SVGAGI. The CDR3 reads CATAKGGFGANVLTF. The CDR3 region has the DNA TGTGCCACCGCTAAAGGGGGCTTTGGGGCCAACGTCCTGACTTTC.

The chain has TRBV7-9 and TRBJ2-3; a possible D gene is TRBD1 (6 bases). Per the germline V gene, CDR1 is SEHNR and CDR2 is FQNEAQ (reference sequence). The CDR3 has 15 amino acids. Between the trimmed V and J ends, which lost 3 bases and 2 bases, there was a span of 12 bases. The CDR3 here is CASSLRTGHTDTQYF. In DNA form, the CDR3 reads TGTGCCAGCAGCTTGAGAACAGGGCACACAGATACGCAGTATTTT.